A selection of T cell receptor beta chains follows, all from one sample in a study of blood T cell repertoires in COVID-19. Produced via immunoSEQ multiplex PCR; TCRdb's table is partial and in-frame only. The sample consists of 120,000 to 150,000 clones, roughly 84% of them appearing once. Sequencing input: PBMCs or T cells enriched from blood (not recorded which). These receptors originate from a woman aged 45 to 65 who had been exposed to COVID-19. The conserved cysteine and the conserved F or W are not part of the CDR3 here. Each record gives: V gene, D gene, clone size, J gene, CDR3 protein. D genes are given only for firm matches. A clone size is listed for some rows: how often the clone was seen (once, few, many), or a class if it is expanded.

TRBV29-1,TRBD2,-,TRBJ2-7,SASRLAGFREQY
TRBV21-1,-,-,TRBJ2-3,ASSKGWRGVITDTQY
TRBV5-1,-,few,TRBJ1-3,ASSSAGIGNTIY
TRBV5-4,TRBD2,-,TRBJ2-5,ASSLGLAGIQETQY
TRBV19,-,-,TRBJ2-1,ASSVISSYNEQF
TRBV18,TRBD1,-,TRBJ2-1,ASSPIAGTAYNEQF
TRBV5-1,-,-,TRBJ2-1,ASSPDSTSYNEQF
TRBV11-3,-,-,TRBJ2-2,ASSLRGGVNTGELF
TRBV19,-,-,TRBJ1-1,ASSIVADRGAF
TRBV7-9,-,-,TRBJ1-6,ASSLAGGSPLH
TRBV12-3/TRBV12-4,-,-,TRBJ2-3,ASSPGADTQY
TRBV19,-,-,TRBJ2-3,ASSIGLGTDTQY
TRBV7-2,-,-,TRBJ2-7,ASSPGLDTYEQY
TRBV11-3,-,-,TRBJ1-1,ASSFRLNTEAF
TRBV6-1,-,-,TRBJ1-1,ASSEAYQGDTEAF
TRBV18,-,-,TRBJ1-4,ASSPSRVKLF
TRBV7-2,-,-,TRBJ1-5,ASSLYTSQPQH
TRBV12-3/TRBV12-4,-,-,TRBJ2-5,ASSLGGTQY
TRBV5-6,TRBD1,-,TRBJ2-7,ASSPGQGTREY
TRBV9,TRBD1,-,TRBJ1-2,ASSAGTGGLYGYT
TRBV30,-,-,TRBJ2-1,AWSARYPSSFEQF
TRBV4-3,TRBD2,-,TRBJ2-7,ASSPRLAAYEQY
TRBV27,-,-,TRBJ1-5,ASSLSRGGGNQPQH
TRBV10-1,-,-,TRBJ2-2,ASSEAQGRAGELF
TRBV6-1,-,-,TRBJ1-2,ASSEARKLGLGYT
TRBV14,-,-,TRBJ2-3,ASSQVRGADTQY
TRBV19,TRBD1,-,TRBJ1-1,ASSILRDSEAF
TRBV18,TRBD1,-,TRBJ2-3,ASSPQKGASWDTQY
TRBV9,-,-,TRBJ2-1,ASSHALGGNEQF
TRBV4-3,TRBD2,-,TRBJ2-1,ASSLLGLAGRGNEQF
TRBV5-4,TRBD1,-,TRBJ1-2,ASSRRQGTGYT
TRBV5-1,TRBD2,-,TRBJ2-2,ASSLGLAGTGELF
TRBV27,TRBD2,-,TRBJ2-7,ASSLGTSGRVPYEQY
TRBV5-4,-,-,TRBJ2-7,ASSLRRSSYEQY
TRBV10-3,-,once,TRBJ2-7,AISYLRSSYEQY
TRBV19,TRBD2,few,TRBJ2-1,ASSLLTSGGYEQF